This T cell receptor (beta chain) was documented in a study of cytomegalovirus exposure and HLA in healthy donors. The PCR contained 60 Vbeta and 13 Jbeta primers. Using immunoSEQ multiplex PCR, the repertoire was profiled, and TCRdb retains in-frame clones only, with some absent. In all, the sample yields about 39,000 clones. Study outcomes and limitations: Many donors shared some public TCRs, even though most TCR sequences were rare. Another analysis was done later, and it associated approximately 17,000 TCR beta sequences with HLA alleles at 0.05 false discovery rate. CMV serostatus was the sole immune exposure information available. Sequencing likely produced, as an artifact, a cluster of highly shared sequence variants.

Germline CDR1 GTSNPN, CDR2 SVGIG (reference sequence). The CDR3 runs to 16 residues. Trimming removed 2 bases from V and 5 bases from J, with 19 bases in between. Worth noting for this clone: Its antigen is still unknown.

J is TRBJ1-5 and V is TRBV30; the D gene is possibly TRBD1 (5 bases). The clonotype was recovered from a male donor in good health and CMV-seronegative. The sample was PBMCs. CDR3 sequence (DNA): TGTGCCTGGAGTTTACCGGGACTGTCATCGGATCAGCCCCAGCATTTT. Amino acids: CAWSLPGLSSDQPQHF.